This T cell receptor beta chain was profiled in a study of shared clonotypes between healthy human individuals. Trimming shortened V by 2 bases and J by 5 bases, and 7 bases separated the two germline ends. This CDR3 region has 13 residues. Germline assignment: CDR1 SGHTA and CDR2 FQGNSA. Profiled with immunoSEQ multiplex PCR; TCRdb holds only in-frame clones, not every one. The sample holds around 1.1 million clones, approximately 75% seen once. Sample: memory CD4+ T cells from PBMCs. Subset given: CD45RA-negative fraction. The TCR originated in a man younger than 35 in good health. Some clones in this sample may be carry-over from other donors' samples. This chain links TRBV7-2 with TRBJ2-1; D is unclear. The DNA for the CDR3 is TGTGCCAGCAGCTTATATCGGGACAATGAGCAGTTCTTC. Protein: CASSLYRDNEQFF.